A single TCR beta chain is shown here with its context. These donors counted as nominally healthy when sampled, but unrecorded immune exposures were likely. The data belong to a study of cytomegalovirus exposure and HLA in healthy donors. Overall study context: For the approximately 360 genotyped donors, around 76% fell within the Caucasian-associated ancestry cluster.

The PCR ran on 60 Vbeta and 13 Jbeta primers. Some clones are missing from TCRdb's copy, which holds only in-frame ones; the method was immunoSEQ multiplex PCR. In all, the sample yields fewer than 85,000 clones. Sequences were obtained from PBMCs. The TCR was taken from a female donor in good health and CMV-seropositive.

CDR3 in DNA: TGTGCCAGCTCACCAGTCCAGGATTATCAGCCCCAGCATTTT. Protein: CASSPVQDYQPQHF. The chain has TRBV18 and TRBJ1-5; D gene ambiguous. CDR1 and CDR2 from the germline V gene are KGHSH and LQKENI. V was pared by 2 bases and J by 5 bases, with 10 bases between. CDR3 length: 14 residues. The full variable domain, completed using reference TRBV18 and TRBJ1-5, is NAGVMQNPRHLVRRRGQEARLRCSPMKGHSHVYWYRQLPEEGLKFMVYLQKENIIDESGMPKERFSAEFPKEGPSILRIQQVVRGDSAAYFCASSPVQDYQPQHFGDGTRLSIL.